This passage covers 29 T cell receptor beta chains from one sample sequenced in a study of human CD8 memory T cell subsets. It was UMI-labeled 5' RACE by which the TCR beta libraries were made. TCRdb reprocessed the 5' RACE reads and reports one entry per CDR3 protein, with no DNA. The clone table shows 10,000 to 12,000 distinct CDR3 sequences, with the ten largest holding 20%. The sequencing input was CD8+ T cells from PBMCs. These TCRs come from a human donor in good health.

The V gene is TRBV24-1, the J gene TRBJ2-7. CDR1 KGHDR and CDR2 SFDVKD come from the germline V gene. The CDR3 extends over 13 amino acids. CDR3 sequence reads: CATSDPDSYEQYF.

This chain uses TRBV11-1 with TRBJ2-2; TCRdb reports TRBD1, a call that lacks DNA to check it against. This CDR3 has 14 amino acids. Germline assignment: CDR1 SGHAT and CDR2 FQDESV (reference sequence). CDR3 sequence: CASITGGNTGELFF.

The chain is built from TRBV7-8 and TRBJ2-5. Germline assignment: CDR1 SGHVS and CDR2 FQNEAQ. This CDR3 has 13 amino acids. The CDR3 is CASSISRTETQYF.

The chain links TRBV6-1 to TRBJ1-1; there is no DNA to check the TCRdb D call of TRBD1. The CDR3 has 14 amino acids. The germline gives CDR1 MNHNS, CDR2 SASEGT. The CDR3 region is CASSEGQGTAEAFF.

The chain combines TRBV18 with TRBJ1-5; without DNA, the TCRdb call of TRBD1 cannot be checked. Germline V gene data show CDR1 as KGHSH and CDR2 as LQKENI. This CDR3 has 14 residues. CDR3: CASSPGAKNQPQHF. The variable domain in full, with the rest retrieved from reference TRBV18 and TRBJ1-5, is NAGVMQNPRHLVRRRGQEARLRCSPMKGHSHVYWYRQLPEEGLKFMVYLQKENIIDESGMPKERFSAEFPKEGPSILRIQQVVRGDSAAYFCASSPGAKNQPQHFGDGTRLSIL.

This clonotype is called medium-sized (0.01 to 0.1%) based on its frequency. The V and J genes are TRBV14 and TRBJ1-6. Germline V gene data show CDR1 as SGHDN and CDR2 as FVKESK. This CDR3 has 18 amino acids. The CDR3 sequence is CASSQGWRRRSYNSPLHF.

This chain joins TRBV6-1 and TRBJ2-3; the D call from TCRdb, TRBD2, cannot be confirmed without DNA. Per germline, CDR1 MNHNS and CDR2 SASEGT. The length of the CDR3 is 12 residues. The CDR3: CASSDPADTQYF.

V gene TRBV5-4 combines with J gene TRBJ2-7. CDR3 length equals 13 residues. Per germline, CDR1 SGHNT and CDR2 YYREEE (reference sequence). CDR3: CASSLAPGDEQYF. Using reference TRBV5-4 and TRBJ2-7 for the parts outside the CDR3, the full variable domain is ETGVTQSPTHLIKTRGQQVTLRCSSQSGHNTVSWYQQALGQGPQFIFQYYREEENGRGNFPPRFSGLQFPNYSSELNVNALELDDSALYLCASSLAPGDEQYFGPGTRLTVT.

J is TRBJ2-1 and V is TRBV10-3; TCRdb reports TRBD2, a call that lacks DNA to check it against. The CDR3 covers 21 residues. Germline V gene data show CDR1 as ENHRY and CDR2 as SYGVKD. The CDR3 is CAISESSRAGLAEFSYNEQFF.

The rearrangement uses TRBV6-2 or TRBV6-3 and TRBJ1-2; TCRdb calls TRBD1, which cannot be checked without DNA. The CDR3 extends over 14 amino acids. The germline V gene encodes CDR1 MNHEY and CDR2 SVGEGT. The chain's CDR3 is CASTPRGVNYGYTF.

The chain recombines TRBV4-3 with TRBJ1-3; there is no DNA to check the TCRdb D call of TRBD1. The CDR3 consists of 16 residues. Germline assignment: CDR1 LGHNA and CDR2 YSLEER. The CDR3 is CASSQDSRTLGNTIYF.

V usage is TRBV18 and J usage is TRBJ1-2; lacking DNA, the TRBD1 call made by TCRdb goes unchecked. The CDR3 length is 14 residues. Per the germline V gene, CDR1 is KGHSH and CDR2 is LQKENI. This chain's CDR3 is CASSPGTGDYGYTF.

This sequence joins TRBV2 and TRBJ2-3. Per the germline V gene, CDR1 is SNHLY and CDR2 is FYNNEI. The CDR3 runs 13 residues. This CDR3 is CASIKSKTDTQYF.

This sequence joins TRBV5-1 and TRBJ1-2. This CDR3 spans 14 amino acids. CDR1 is SGHRS and CDR2 is YFSETQ in the germline V gene. The CDR3 is CARKRLGFNYGYTF.

The chain has TRBV29-1 and TRBJ1-1; the D call of TRBD1 rests on TCRdb alone, since no DNA is present to check it. CDR1 SQVTM and CDR2 ANQGSEA come from the germline V gene. This CDR3 is built from 16 residues. Here the CDR3 reads CSVEGFTTGEVTEAFF.

The chain uses TRBV19 and TRBJ2-1; TCRdb's assignment of TRBD1 cannot be checked, as there is no DNA. In germline, CDR1 is LNHDA, CDR2 SQIVND (reference sequence). This CDR3 contains 17 residues. This CDR3 is CASSLPHRESSYNEQFF.

The gene calls are TRBV5-4 and TRBJ2-7; checking the TCRdb D call of TRBD1 is not possible without DNA. The CDR3 spans 15 residues. The germline CDR1 and CDR2 sequences are SGHNT and YYREEE (reference sequence). The CDR3 region is CASSFGQGPQHEQYF.

The chain carries TRBV27 and TRBJ1-5; TCRdb proposes TRBD1, but this gene call is untestable without DNA. The CDR3 has 15 residues. CDR1 and CDR2 from the germline V gene are MNHEY and SMNVEV (reference sequence). CDR3 loop: CATRTSLRSNQPQHF.

The chain recombines TRBV5-4 with TRBJ2-7. This CDR3 contains 14 residues. Germline V gives CDR1 SGHNT, CDR2 YYREEE (reference sequence). The CDR3 here is CASSSSTYSYEQYF.

The chain joins TRBV7-8 to TRBJ2-3; TCRdb selects TRBD2, and the lack of DNA leaves this call unchecked. Germline V gives CDR1 SGHVS, CDR2 FQNEAQ. The length of the CDR3 is 16 residues. The CDR3 here is CASSLGVGSGSGTQYF.

The CDR3: CASSPPFSDPQETQYF. The chain uses TRBV28 and TRBJ2-5; TCRdb gives TRBD2 as the D gene, but with no DNA this cannot be confirmed. The CDR3 runs to 16 residues. CDR1 is MDHEN, CDR2 SYDVKM, per germline. Based on the CDR3 plus reference TRBV28 and TRBJ2-5, the full variable domain is DVKVTQSSRYLVKRTGEKVFLECVQDMDHENMFWYRQDPGLGLRLIYFSYDVKMKEKGDIPEGYSVSREKKERFSLILESASTNQTSMYLCASSPPFSDPQETQYFGPGTRLLVL.

This sequence joins TRBV20-1 and TRBJ2-1; TCRdb proposes TRBD2, but this gene call is untestable without DNA. Per germline, CDR1 DFQATT and CDR2 SNEGSKA (reference sequence). This CDR3 has 15 residues. CDR3 amino acids: CSASSLARVQDEQFF.

The rearrangement joins TRBV4-2 to TRBJ1-2; TCRdb gives TRBD1 as the D gene, but with no DNA this cannot be confirmed. The CDR3 is made up of 17 amino acids. Looked up from germline, CDR1 is LGHNA and CDR2 is YNFKEQ. The CDR3 reads CASSQGLGTGSNYGYTF.

The chain carries TRBV11-2 and TRBJ2-7; TCRdb returns TRBD1, unconfirmable since there is no DNA. CDR3 size: 15 residues. Germline CDR1 is SGHAT and CDR2 is FQNNGV. The chain's CDR3 is CASSPRRTGIYEQYF.

The CDR3 reads CASSQLQGPSQPQHF. The genes are TRBV7-8 and TRBJ1-5; absent DNA, TCRdb's TRBD1 call cannot be checked. There are 15 residues in the CDR3. Germline V gives CDR1 SGHVS, CDR2 FQNEAQ.

The CDR3 sequence is CASSFTGGSTDTQYF. The chain joins TRBV7-9 to TRBJ2-3; TCRdb gives TRBD1 as the D gene, but with no DNA this cannot be confirmed. The germline V gene has CDR1 SEHNR and CDR2 FQNEAQ (reference sequence). The CDR3 covers 15 residues. The full variable domain, rest sourced from reference TRBV7-9 and TRBJ2-3, is DTGVSQNPRHKITKRGQNVTFRCDPISEHNRLYWYRQTLGQGPEFLTYFQNEAQLEKSRLLSDRFSAERPKGSFSTLEIQRTEQGDSAMYLCASSFTGGSTDTQYFGPGTRLTVL.

This clonotype is classed as medium-sized by frequency. The chain has TRBV4-1 and TRBJ2-4. Germline V CDR1 and CDR2: MGHRA, YSYEKL. CDR3 size: 15 residues. The CDR3 reads CASSQDRQYVNIQYF.

The chain combines TRBV3-2 with TRBJ2-7; the D gene TCRdb calls, TRBD1, cannot be checked with no DNA. TRBV3-2 is a pseudogene locus. The CDR3 spans 14 residues. CDR3 in amino acids: CASSRRRDRLEQYF.

In terms of frequency, this clonotype is medium-sized. V usage is TRBV7-9 and J usage is TRBJ2-5; TCRdb gives TRBD1 as the D gene, but with no DNA this cannot be confirmed. CDR1 and CDR2 from the germline V gene are SEHNR and FQNEAQ (reference sequence). The CDR3 is 13 residues long. CDR3 residues: CASIASGQETQYF.